This T cell receptor (beta chain) was observed in a study of CD8 T cells in acute hepatitis C reinfection. A remark on this clone: The antigen is unknown.

CDR1 and CDR2 from the germline V gene are SNHLY and FYNNEI. There are 15 residues in the CDR3. The V gene lost 1 base and the J gene lost 5 bases, with 14 bases spanning the gap. Time point of the sample: naive CD8 control sorted from an acute-time-point sample. Study conclusions and caveats: All groups preferentially used TRBV04 and TRBV06, which was not due to overrepresentation in the naive pool. One of thirteen outcome-independent public clonotypes used V04-02/J02-02.

TCRdb's copy holds only in-frame clones and misses some; the assay was immunoSEQ multiplex PCR. Here the sample spans 30,000 to 45,000 clones, roughly 88% being singletons. The clonotype was recovered from a woman between 18 and 30 years old who spontaneously cleared hepatitis C infection. The sequenced sample consisted of naive CD8+ T cells from PBMCs. This chain joins TRBV2 and TRBJ2-5; a weak D match, TRBD2 (6 bases). CDR3 sequence reads: CASSEVTGEVETQYF. The CDR3 bases are TGTGCCAGCAGTGAAGTAACGGGGGAGGTTGAGACCCAGTACTTC.